The clone carrying this T cell receptor (beta chain) appeared a single time. V dropped 3 bases and J dropped 1 base, with 4 bases sitting between them. The CDR3 sequence is 12 residues long. CDR1 and CDR2 from the germline V gene are SGHDT and YYEEEE. Sequenced by immunoSEQ multiplex PCR; TCRdb stores in-frame clones only, minus some. The top ten hold less than 3.5% of the sample, which has 210,000 or so clones, almost 90% seen once. The record originates from a study of blood T cell repertoires in COVID-19. The chain combines TRBV5-6 with TRBJ1-1; unclear D gene. The receptor was isolated from a woman aged 60-75 years with acute or convalescent COVID-19. Specimen: peripheral blood. CDR3 region: CASSSGNTEAFF. Written as DNA, the CDR3 is TGTGCCAGCAGCTCAGGGAACACTGAAGCTTTCTTT.